The clone carrying this T cell receptor (beta chain) showed up just a few times. This sample was taken from a study of T-cell reconstitution after alpha-beta-depleted transplantation in children. With V trimmed by 2 bases and J by 1 base, 4 bases remained unmatched. Germline V gives CDR1 SGHAT, CDR2 FQNNGV. The CDR3 contains 16 residues. During its preparation, the TCRbeta library received unique molecular identifiers. TCRdb independently ran MiXCR on the PCR reads; one entry per CDR3 protein. The table lists about 500,000 distinct CDR3 sequences, 30% to 35% of them singletons, with 2% to 3% in the top ten.

Sequenced here: PBMCs from the stem cell graft donor, sampled from the stem cell graft. The source of this sequence is a human donor who donated a stem cell graft to a child with aplastic anemia. J is TRBJ2-1 and V is TRBV11-2; TRBD1 matches at 8 bases. CDR3 nucleotides: TGTGCCAGCAGCTTACGCCGGGACAGGTCCTACAATGAGCAGTTCTTC. It encodes CASSLRRDRSYNEQFF.